This T cell receptor beta chain was sequenced during a study of blood T cell repertoires in COVID-19. Overall study context: Sites in the United States, Italy and Spain provided acute and convalescent COVID-19 samples.

In the original analysis: Amplification from reference gene primers served as the basis for estimated nucleated cell counts. Sequencing was performed with immunoSEQ multiplex PCR; in TCRdb, only in-frame clones are kept and a portion is missing. The DNA gave D and trimming, while V, J and clone size come from that table. The sample includes about 140,000 clones, approximately 83% of them seen just once. V lost 5 bases and J 0 bases, leaving 8 bases between the germline ends. CDR3 length: 12 residues. From germline, CDR1 is GTSNPN and CDR2 SVGIG (reference sequence). The TCR originated in a human donor in a cohort sampled during active COVID-19. The sequenced material came from peripheral blood. V and J are TRBV30 and TRBJ2-7; no clear D gene. As DNA, the CDR3 is TGTGCCTGGTCACGGAGCTCCTACGAGCAGTACTTC. It encodes CAWSRSSYEQYF. The variable domain in full, completed from reference TRBV30 and TRBJ2-7, reads SQTIHQWPATLVQPVGSPLSLECTVEGTSNPNLYWYRQAAGRGLQLLFYSVGIGQISSEVPQNLSASRPQDRQFILSSKKLLLSDSGFYLCAWSRSSYEQYFGPGTRLTVT.